This TCR beta chain was found in a study of T-cell memory formation after mild COVID-19. TCRdb re-analysed the 5' RACE reads in MiXCR, keeping a single row per CDR3 protein. The profile shows a few hundred thousand distinct CDR3 sequences, 7% to 10% of them singletons. CDR1 and CDR2 (germline): SGHTA, FQGNSA. This CDR3 is 15 amino acids long. The V end lost 4 bases, the J end lost 5 bases, and 17 bases lay between the germline ends. A word on this clonotype: The antigen is unknown.

Study-level findings and limits: Day 15 to 85 contractors were CD4/CD8 balanced; later expanders leaned CD4+.

This sequence joins TRBV7-2 and TRBJ1-2; D is undetermined. Sequencing used PBMCs or a T cell subset sorted from them (not recorded which). The sequence came from a man aged 18 to 35 who had mild COVID-19 (a few samples of this study predate the infection). Cell type and time point are not known. Here the CDR3 DNA reads TGTGCCAGCAGCTCGACGATTTATCGGCTTTATGGCTACACCTTC. It codes for CASSSTIYRLYGYTF.